Presented here are 12 T cell receptor beta chains from one specimen sequenced in a study of CD8+ T cells in alopecia areata. Treatment indicated: oral pan-JAK inhibitor, 5-10 mg twice daily. Extracted RNA was reverse transcribed into cDNA, the sequencing template. Libraries were prepared by immunoSEQ multiplex PCR; TCRdb keeps only in-frame clonotypes and omits some of them. The sample consists of 150,000 to 200,000 clones, 55% to 75% of them appearing once. The input for sequencing was CD4+ T cells sorted from blood, taken at week 24, from a patient treated with tofacitinib. The receptors come from a human donor with alopecia areata.

CDR3 coding DNA: TGTGCCAGCAGTTACCCGGGGTCTGAAGCTTTCTTT. Amino acid sequence: CASSYPGSEAFF. The gene calls are TRBV6-6 and TRBJ1-1; no clear D. Between the trimmed V and J ends, which lost 2 bases and 6 bases, there was a span of 7 bases. The CDR3 length is 12 residues. CDR1 and CDR2 from the germline V gene are MNHNY and SVGAGI (reference sequence).

This clone was recorded only once. V gene TRBV7-3 combines with J gene TRBJ2-5; D unresolved. This CDR3 has 13 residues. Germline CDR1 is SGHTA and CDR2 is FQGTGA. Trimming shortened V by 4 bases and J by 5 bases, and 11 bases separated the two germline ends. In nucleotides, the CDR3 is TGTGCCAGCAGCTCCATAACATCGGAGACCCAGTACTTC. It translates to CASSSITSETQYF.

V gene TRBV7-9 combines with J gene TRBJ2-5, with TRBD1 as a possible D gene (6 bases). In germline, CDR1 is SEHNR, CDR2 FQNEAQ (reference sequence). Trimming removed 2 bases at V and 2 bases at J, with 6 bases between. This CDR3 has 13 amino acids. The CDR3, as DNA: TGTGCCAGCAGCTTACAGGGGCAAGAGACCCAGTACTTC. It specifies CASSLQGQETQYF.

This clone was found a few times. The rearrangement joins TRBV5-1 to TRBJ1-1, with TRBD1 as a possible D gene (6 bases). Germline CDR1 SGHRS, CDR2 YFSETQ. The length of the CDR3 is 15 residues. The V gene lost 0 bases and the J gene lost 4 bases, with 13 bases spanning the gap. CDR3 coding DNA: TGCGCCAGCAGCTTGGAGCGGGGGGCCGGCACTGAAGCTTTCTTT. Encoded protein: CASSLERGAGTEAFF.

The rearrangement joins TRBV27 to TRBJ1-2; tentative D call: TRBD1 (5 bases). Germline values: CDR1 MNHEY, CDR2 SMNVEV (reference sequence). The CDR3 runs 14 residues. Between the trimmed V and J ends, which lost 2 bases and 2 bases, there was a span of 9 bases. The CDR3, as DNA: TGTGCCAGCAGTTTACAAACAGGAAACTATGGCTACACCTTC. It yields the protein CASSLQTGNYGYTF.

The chain combines TRBV6-1 with TRBJ1-5, with D unresolved. The CDR3 totals 15 residues. The germline V gene has CDR1 MNHNS and CDR2 SASEGT. The ends were cut back, 1 base at V and 4 bases at J, with 11 bases in the middle. The CDR3 spells CASSEVRTVNQPQHF. The CDR3 DNA reads TGTGCCAGCAGTGAAGTCAGGACGGTAAATCAGCCCCAGCATTTT.

The rearrangement uses TRBV15 and TRBJ2-7; D ambiguous. Germline V gene sequence: CDR1 LNHNV, CDR2 YYDKDF (reference sequence). Deletions cut 5 bases from V and 4 bases from J, with 12 bases between. The CDR3 sequence is 13 residues long. In DNA, the CDR3 is TGTGCCACCAGCCGACGCAGTGGGTACGAGCAGTACTTC. Translation: CATSRRSGYEQYF.

The rearrangement joins TRBV2 to TRBJ2-2; D is perhaps TRBD1 or TRBD2 (6 bases each). V lost 4 bases, J lost 4 bases, and 13 bases lay in between. Germline CDR1 reads SNHLY; CDR2 reads FYNNEI. The CDR3 length is 15 residues. CDR3 bases: TGTGCCAGCAGTGTCCGGGGGCAGGGCACCGGGGAGCTGTTTTTT. Protein: CASSVRGQGTGELFF.

V is TRBV21-1 and J is TRBJ1-2. TRBV21-1 is shown as a pseudogene. This CDR3 has 15 residues. The CDR3 DNA reads TGTGCCAGCAGCAAAGGGACGCAGGGACCCTATGGCTACACCTTC. Its translation is CASSKGTQGPYGYTF.

The chain carries TRBV25-1 and TRBJ2-3, with 11 bases aligning to TRBD2. Germline V gene sequence: CDR1 MGHDK, CDR2 SYGVNS. With V trimmed by 5 bases and J by 2 bases, 6 bases remained unmatched. The CDR3 is 16 amino acids. The CDR3 loop reads CASSFASGGLTDTQYF. The CDR3 bases are TGTGCCAGCAGTTTCGCTAGCGGGGGGCTCACAGATACGCAGTATTTT.

The gene calls are TRBV7-3 and TRBJ2-1; D tentatively reads TRBD1 or TRBD2 (5 bases each). The CDR3 is made up of 14 amino acids. Germline lookup yields CDR1 SGHTA and CDR2 FQGTGA. Trimming took 2 bases from V and 13 from J, leaving 18 bases between them. In DNA, the CDR3 is TGTGCCAGCAGCTTAGGGGGAAAAGACCTCCAACAGTTCTTC. It yields the protein CASSLGGKDLQQFF.

The chain couples TRBV15 to TRBJ1-1; D not certain. Per germline, CDR1 LNHNV and CDR2 YYDKDF (reference sequence). The germline V and J ends were trimmed by 0 bases and 4 bases, with 12 bases remaining between them. The CDR3 extends over 15 amino acids. The CDR3 region is CATSRDRKGGTEAFF. Written as DNA, the CDR3 is TGTGCCACCAGCAGAGATCGAAAGGGAGGCACTGAAGCTTTCTTT.